A single TCR beta chain is shown here with its context. What it binds is not known. Treatment described: oral pan-JAK inhibitor, 5-10 mg twice daily. Peripheral blood samples and lesional scalp punch biopsies were obtained from alopecia areata patients. The researchers isolated CD4+ and CD8+ T cells from PBMCs by sorting. The CDR3 totals 16 residues. Germline CDR1 and CDR2: SGDLS and YYNGEE. V was pared by 0 bases and J by 1 base, with 12 bases between. The sample belongs to a study of CD8+ T cells in alopecia areata. As the sequencing template, cDNA was produced by extracting RNA and reverse transcribing it. Method: immunoSEQ multiplex PCR; TCRdb's copy keeps in-frame clones and lacks some. The sample lists 150,000 to 200,000 clones, 60% occurring once. Whole-study results and caveats: Scalp lesions, especially in alopecia totalis/universalis, had higher clonality than normal scalp. Many of the expanded lesional clones endured in scalp and blood while on tofacitinib.

The chain combines TRBV9 with TRBJ2-3; D gene unclear. The origin of this receptor is a human donor with alopecia areata. The sequencing here drew on CD4+ T cells sorted from blood, taken at week 24, from a patient treated with tofacitinib. The CDR3 region has the DNA TGTGCCAGCAGCGTAGGCGCAGGATCGGGCACAGATACGCAGTATTTT. It is translated as CASSVGAGSGTDTQYF.